Included here is one TCR beta chain sequence, with context. Its antigen is undetermined. Using immunoSEQ multiplex PCR, the repertoire was profiled, and TCRdb retains in-frame clones only, with some absent. This sample has over 35,000 clones, with around 95% found just once. The data are from a study of T cells in tuberculosis. Germline V gives CDR1 SGHTA, CDR2 FQGNSA. This CDR3 region has 15 residues. Trimming took 1 base from V and 4 from J, leaving 13 bases between them. Study outcomes and limitations: Selection depended on which cryopreserved specimens were available. GEM motif frequencies gave less than 75% accuracy; the GMM repertoire gave 85% to 90%. Active tuberculosis TCR-alpha repertoires lay closer to GMM-specific TCRs than IGRA-negative controls, suggesting clonal expansion.

The TCR was taken from a donor between 5 and 29 years old with latent tuberculosis or without tuberculosis infection. The sequenced sample consisted of PBMCs. V and J are TRBV7-2 and TRBJ1-2; D uncertain. CDR3 sequence reads: CASSLDVWPSYGYTF. CDR3 DNA: TGTGCCAGCAGCTTAGATGTATGGCCCTCCTATGGCTACACCTTC.